The 28 T cell receptor beta chains listed next were all sequenced from one sample in a study of beta chain features in type 1 diabetes. Study-wide findings and caveats: Shorter TCRB CDR3s, moderately but significantly so, marked every one of the four CD4+ subsets in Type 1 diabetes patients.

No antigen is known for these receptors. The investigators reverse transcribed all of the isolated RNA, so they sequenced expressed TCRB transcripts. Some clones are missing from TCRdb's copy, which holds only in-frame ones; the method was immunoSEQ multiplex PCR. The table lists over 200,000 clones, under 13% of them singletons. Sample: naive CD4+ T cells from blood. The source is a man aged 25 to 40 with type 1 diabetes.

The chain recombines TRBV9 with TRBJ2-3, with a weak D call TRBD1 (5 bases). V was clipped by 3 bases and J by 4 bases, with 15 bases between them. This CDR3 is built from 15 residues. Germline CDR1 and CDR2: SGDLS and YYNGEE. The CDR3 spells CASSASSRVSDTQYF. The CDR3 bases are TGTGCCAGCAGCGCCAGTTCCAGGGTGTCAGATACGCAGTATTTT.

Only a few counts were recorded for this clone. The chain joins TRBV29-1 to TRBJ1-3; D is unclear. The CDR3 has 12 amino acids. Germline CDR1 is SQVTM and CDR2 is ANQGSEA. V shed 7 bases and J shed 2 bases, with 9 bases lying between them. CDR3 bases: TGCAGCGCCCAAGCCCCTGGAAACACCATATATTTT. It encodes CSAQAPGNTIYF.

The chain couples TRBV19 to TRBJ2-1; 13 nucleotides match TRBD2. Germline assignment: CDR1 LNHDA and CDR2 SQIVND (reference sequence). V gave up 1 base and J gave up 5 bases; unmatched junction bases: 2. The CDR3 consists of 16 residues. The CDR3 region is CASSIATSGGNNEQFF. In DNA form, the CDR3 reads TGTGCCAGTAGTATAGCGACTAGCGGGGGGAACAATGAGCAGTTCTTC. Supplemented by reference TRBV19 and TRBJ2-1, the full variable domain reads DGGITQSPKYLFRKEGQNVTLSCEQNLNHDAMYWYRQDPGQGLRLIYYSQIVNDFQKGDIAEGYSVSREKKESFPLTVTSAQKNPTAFYLCASSIATSGGNNEQFFGPGTRLTVL.

The table lists this clone with a few counts. This chain connects TRBV29-1 to TRBJ2-5, with D perhaps matching TRBD2 (5 bases). V was clipped by 8 bases and J by 0 bases, with 10 bases between them. The CDR3 contains 12 residues. Per the germline V gene, CDR1 is SQVTM and CDR2 is ANQGSEA. CDR3 in amino acids: CSTTGNQETQYF. The CDR3 bases are TGCAGCACGACCGGGAACCAAGAGACCCAGTACTTC.

This clone was seen a few times. This chain uses TRBV29-1 with TRBJ1-2; D is unclear. This CDR3 has 12 residues. Between the trimmed V and J ends, which lost 3 bases and 2 bases, there was a span of 7 bases. The germline CDR1 and CDR2 sequences are SQVTM and ANQGSEA. The CDR3: CSVEPVNYGYTF. The CDR3 bases are TGCAGCGTTGAGCCGGTGAACTATGGCTACACCTTC.

The chain joins TRBV7-2 to TRBJ1-1, with D perhaps matching TRBD1 (5 bases). Trimming pared 3 bases from V and 0 bases from J, leaving 11 bases between. This CDR3 region has 15 residues. Per the germline V gene, CDR1 is SGHTA and CDR2 is FQGNSA. The chain's CDR3 is CASSFGGRMNTEAFF. DNA of the CDR3: TGTGCCAGCAGCTTCGGGGGTAGGATGAACACTGAAGCTTTCTTT.

A few counts support this clone. The chain has TRBV18 and TRBJ2-7; D gene uncertain. The germline V and J ends were trimmed by 0 bases and 3 bases, with 9 bases remaining between them. In germline, CDR1 is KGHSH, CDR2 LQKENI. The CDR3 runs to 14 residues. The CDR3 loop is CASSPPGRVYEQYF. CDR3 bases: TGTGCCAGCTCACCACCCGGTCGGGTCTACGAGCAGTACTTC.

The rearrangement links TRBV18 to TRBJ1-2, with D perhaps matching TRBD1 (5 bases). The CDR3 totals 14 residues. Germline-derived CDR1 and CDR2 are KGHSH and LQKENI. V was pared by 2 bases and J by 1 base, with 8 bases between. CDR3 in DNA: TGTGCCAGCTCACCAAGCAGGGATAACTATGGCTACACCTTC. This encodes CASSPSRDNYGYTF.

This clone has a handful of counts. The chain has TRBV6-1 and TRBJ1-6; D perhaps matches TRBD1 (5 bases). The CDR3 loop spans 13 amino acids. With 6 bases removed from V and 9 bases from J, the gap between germline ends came to 12 bases. The V gene's germline CDR1 is MNHNS and CDR2 SASEGT. In nucleotides, the CDR3 is TGTGCCAGCAGGAGCCAGGGTAGTTCACCCCTCCACTTT. It specifies CASRSQGSSPLHF.

The genes are TRBV5-4 and TRBJ2-3; 11 positions agree with TRBD2. Germline V gene lookup returns CDR1 SGHNT and CDR2 YYREEE (reference sequence). Losses at the gene ends were 2 bases for V and 6 bases for J; bases not matched to a gene: 2. The length of the CDR3 is 14 residues. CDR3 region: CASSFTSGGDTQYF. DNA for the CDR3: TGTGCCAGCAGCTTCACTAGCGGGGGCGATACGCAGTATTTT.

This clone was seen only once. Other DNA sequences in this specimen translate into the identical CDR3. This chain connects TRBV4-1 to TRBJ2-1; perhaps TRBD1 as D (6 bases). This CDR3 has 15 residues. V lost 2 bases and J 0 bases, leaving 8 bases between the germline ends. Germline assignment: CDR1 MGHRA and CDR2 YSYEKL. The CDR3 bases are TGCGCCAGCAGCCAACAGGGGAGCTCCTACAATGAGCAGTTCTTC. Translation: CASSQQGSSYNEQFF.

A few counts support this clone. CDR3 loop: CASSVTGHQETQYF. The CDR3 nucleotides are TGCGCCAGCAGCGTAACAGGGCACCAAGAGACCCAGTACTTC. The chain couples TRBV5-1 to TRBJ2-5, with D possibly TRBD1 on 6 matching bases. The CDR3 consists of 14 residues. The ends were cut back, 4 bases at V and 0 bases at J, with 10 bases in the middle. CDR1 is SGHRS, CDR2 YFSETQ, per germline.

This clone was recorded a few times. This chain links TRBV4-3 with TRBJ2-1; 11 nucleotides align to TRBD1. V shed 1 base and J 1 base; nucleotides not matched to a gene: 0. The CDR3 contains 16 residues. Germline CDR1 and CDR2: LGHNA and YSLEER. The CDR3 loop is CASSQGDRGSYNEQFF. The CDR3, as DNA: TGCGCCAGCAGCCAAGGGGACAGGGGGTCCTACAATGAGCAGTTCTTC.

This clone was seen a few times. The CDR3 coding sequence is TGTGCCAGCAGCTCGGACAGGTACGAGCAGTACTTC. It encodes CASSSDRYEQYF. The V call is TRBV7-2, the J call TRBJ2-7; 7 bases line up with TRBD1. The CDR3 is made up of 12 amino acids. Per germline, CDR1 SGHTA and CDR2 FQGNSA. Trimming took 4 bases from V and 4 from J; bases not matched to a gene: 1.

This clone occurred a few times. The V and J genes are TRBV29-1 and TRBJ2-1; a weak D match, TRBD1 (5 bases). Trimming cost V 3 bases and J 7 bases, with 10 bases left between them. The CDR3 totals 12 residues. Germline V gene data show CDR1 as SQVTM and CDR2 as ANQGSEA. The CDR3, as DNA: TGCAGCGTTGACCAGGGTTGGAATGAGCAGTTCTTC. This translates into CSVDQGWNEQFF.

The chain has TRBV7-2 and TRBJ2-3; unclear D gene. The CDR3 consists of 13 residues. From germline, CDR1 is SGHTA and CDR2 FQGNSA. The V end was cut by 2 bases, the J end by 6 bases, with 9 bases between. The CDR3 DNA is TGTGCCAGCAGCTTAAGACACCTTGATACGCAGTATTTT. This sequence encodes CASSLRHLDTQYF.

This clone was seen more than once but under ten times. This chain connects TRBV4-1 to TRBJ1-1, with D unresolved. V lost 1 base, J lost 3 bases, and 18 bases lay in between. The CDR3 spans 17 residues. Germline V gene data show CDR1 as MGHRA and CDR2 as YSYEKL. CDR3 nucleotides: TGCGCCAGCAGCCAAGTGATCCGGGTTTCCCCGGACACTGAAGCTTTCTTT. Protein sequence: CASSQVIRVSPDTEAFF.

The CDR3 protein is CASSLASGVTYNEQFF. The DNA for the CDR3 is TGTGCCAGCAGCTTAGCGAGCGGGGTAACCTACAATGAGCAGTTCTTC. The chain links TRBV7-8 to TRBJ2-1; 7 nucleotides match TRBD2. Unmatched junction bases numbered 4, after V lost 0 bases and J lost 2 bases. CDR1 SGHVS and CDR2 FQNEAQ come from the germline V gene. The CDR3 consists of 16 residues. Full variable domain (rest looked up from reference TRBV7-8 and TRBJ2-1): GAGVSQSPRYKVAKRGQDVALRCDPISGHVSLFWYQQALGQGPEFLTYFQNEAQLDKSGLPSDRFFAERPEGSVSTLKIQRTQQEDSAVYLCASSLASGVTYNEQFFGPGTRLTVL.

This rearrangement joins TRBV7-9 to TRBJ2-7, with a weak D call TRBD2 (5 bases). The V and J ends lost 5 bases and 1 base respectively, with 15 bases between them. The CDR3 consists of 15 residues. Germline lookup yields CDR1 SEHNR and CDR2 FQNEAQ (reference sequence). DNA of the CDR3: TGTGCCAGCAGCCCCACTTCGCTAGCATCCTACGAGCAGTACTTC. This encodes CASSPTSLASYEQYF.

This chain joins TRBV11-2 and TRBJ2-7, with D uncertain. The CDR3 extends over 16 amino acids. Germline CDR1 SGHAT, CDR2 FQNNGV. V shed 5 bases and J shed 0 bases, with 17 bases lying between them. This CDR3 is CASSPRRNSYSYEQYF. The DNA for the CDR3 is TGTGCCAGCAGCCCAAGAAGAAATTCCTACTCCTACGAGCAGTACTTC. The full variable domain, with the rest looked up from reference TRBV11-2 and TRBJ2-7, is EAGVAQSPRYKIIEKRQSVAFWCNPISGHATLYWYQQILGQGPKLLIQFQNNGVVDDSQLPKDRFSAERLKGVDSTLKIQPAKLEDSAVYLCASSPRRNSYSYEQYFGPGTRLTVT.

This clone was seen only a few times. This sequence joins TRBV19 and TRBJ1-4; 7 nucleotides match TRBD1. Looked up from germline, CDR1 is LNHDA and CDR2 is SQIVND (reference sequence). V lost 9 bases and J lost 3; bases outside the gene matches: 10. CDR3 length equals 15 residues. CDR3 amino acids: CASGDRPQSNEKLFF. The CDR3 region has the DNA TGTGCCAGCGGGGACAGACCTCAGTCTAATGAAAAACTGTTTTTT.

This clone turned up a few times. The genes are TRBV28 and TRBJ2-7; TRBD2 matches 9 bases. The CDR3 is 14 residues long. Germline trimming cut 6 bases from V and 5 bases from J; bases unmatched to any gene: 8. Germline V gene sequence: CDR1 MDHEN, CDR2 SYDVKM. CDR3 in DNA: TGTGCCAGCAGAAATGGCGGGGGGGCCGACGAGCAGTACTTC. This translates into CASRNGGGADEQYF. The full variable domain, its missing parts supplied by reference TRBV28 and TRBJ2-7, is DVKVTQSSRYLVKRTGEKVFLECVQDMDHENMFWYRQDPGLGLRLIYFSYDVKMKEKGDIPEGYSVSREKKERFSLILESASTNQTSMYLCASRNGGGADEQYFGPGTRLTVT.

The chain carries TRBV7-2 and TRBJ1-2; D is uncertain. The CDR3 covers 15 residues. The germline gives CDR1 SGHTA, CDR2 FQGNSA. V was shortened by 5 bases and J by 3 bases, with 16 bases between the two germline ends. The CDR3 region is CASSVDVSSDYGYTF. CDR3 nucleotide sequence: TGTGCCAGCAGCGTAGATGTATCGTCAGACTATGGCTACACCTTC.

Only a few counts were recorded for this clone. This chain joins TRBV19 and TRBJ1-5; TRBD1 matches at 9 bases. CDR1 LNHDA and CDR2 SQIVND come from the germline V gene (reference sequence). The CDR3 has 15 amino acids. Trimming took 6 bases from V and 4 from J; bases not matched to a gene: 7. Here the CDR3 DNA reads TGTGCCAGTAGGCTTTGGGACAGGGTAAATCAGCCCCAGCATTTT. This encodes CASRLWDRVNQPQHF.

This clone has more than one count but fewer than ten. The chain recombines TRBV4-2 with TRBJ2-7; the match to TRBD1 covers 8 bases. Germline trimming cut 4 bases from V and 2 bases from J; bases unmatched to any gene: 7. In germline, CDR1 is LGHNA, CDR2 YNFKEQ. The CDR3 runs to 15 residues. CDR3 in amino acids: CASSPGDRSPYEQYF. In nucleotides, the CDR3 is TGTGCCAGCAGCCCTGGGGACAGGAGCCCCTACGAGCAGTACTTC.

V and J are TRBV5-1 and TRBJ2-1, with TRBD1 identical over 9 bases. The V gene end was trimmed by 0 bases and the J gene end by 8 bases; junction bases not matched to a gene: 6. The germline CDR1 and CDR2 sequences are SGHRS and YFSETQ. This CDR3 is built from 15 residues. This CDR3 reads CASSLGDRAPDEQFF. Here the CDR3 DNA reads TGCGCCAGCAGCTTGGGGGACAGGGCCCCCGATGAGCAGTTCTTC.

The chain combines TRBV15 with TRBJ1-1; 7 bases are shared with TRBD1. The CDR3 is 14 residues long. Trimming cost V 1 base and J 7 bases; bases outside gene matches: 6. The V gene's germline CDR1 is LNHNV and CDR2 YYDKDF (reference sequence). The CDR3 loop is CATSRGGQAVEAFF. The DNA for the CDR3 is TGTGCCACCAGCAGAGGCGGACAGGCGGTTGAAGCTTTCTTT.

V usage is TRBV29-1 and J usage is TRBJ1-6; D is possibly TRBD1 (5 bases). Trimming took off 7 bases at V and 5 bases at J, with 12 bases between the two ends. The CDR3 runs 13 residues. Looked up from germline, CDR1 is SQVTM and CDR2 is ANQGSEA. The CDR3 DNA reads TGCAGCGCTGTGACAGATCATAATTCACCCCTCCACTTT. It translates to CSAVTDHNSPLHF. The variable domain in full, with the rest retrieved from reference TRBV29-1 and TRBJ1-6, is SAVISQKPSRDICQRGTSLTIQCQVDSQVTMMFWYRQQPGQSLTLIATANQGSEATYESGFVIDKFPISRPNLTFSTLTVSNMSPEDSSIYLCSAVTDHNSPLHFGNGTRLTVT.